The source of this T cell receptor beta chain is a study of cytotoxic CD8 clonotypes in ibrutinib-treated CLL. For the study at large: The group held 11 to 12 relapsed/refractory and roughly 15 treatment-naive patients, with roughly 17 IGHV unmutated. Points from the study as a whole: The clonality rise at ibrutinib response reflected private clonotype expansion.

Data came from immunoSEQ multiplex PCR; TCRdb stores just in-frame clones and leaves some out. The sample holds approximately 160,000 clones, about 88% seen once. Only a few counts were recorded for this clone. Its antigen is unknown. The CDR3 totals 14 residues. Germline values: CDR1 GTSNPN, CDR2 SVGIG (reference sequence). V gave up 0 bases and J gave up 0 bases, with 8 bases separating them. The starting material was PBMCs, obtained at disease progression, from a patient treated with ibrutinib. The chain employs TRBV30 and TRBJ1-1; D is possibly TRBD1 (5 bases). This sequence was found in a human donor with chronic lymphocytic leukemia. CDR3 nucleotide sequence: TGTGCCTGGAGTGTACGACAGATGAACACTGAAGCTTTCTTT. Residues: CAWSVRQMNTEAFF.